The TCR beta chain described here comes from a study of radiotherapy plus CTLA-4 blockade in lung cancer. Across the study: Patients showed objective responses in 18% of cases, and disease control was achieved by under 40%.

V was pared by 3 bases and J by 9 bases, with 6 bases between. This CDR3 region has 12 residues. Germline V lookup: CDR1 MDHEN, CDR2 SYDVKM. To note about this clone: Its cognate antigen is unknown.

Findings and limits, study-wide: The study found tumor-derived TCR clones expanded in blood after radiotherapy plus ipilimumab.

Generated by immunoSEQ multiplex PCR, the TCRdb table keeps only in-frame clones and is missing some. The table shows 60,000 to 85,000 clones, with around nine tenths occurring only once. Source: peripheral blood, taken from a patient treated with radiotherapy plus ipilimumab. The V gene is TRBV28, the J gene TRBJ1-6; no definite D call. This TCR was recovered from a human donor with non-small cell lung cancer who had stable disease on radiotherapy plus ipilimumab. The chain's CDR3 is CASSFVVSPLHF. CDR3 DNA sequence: TGTGCCAGCAGTTTCGTTGTTTCACCCCTCCACTTT.